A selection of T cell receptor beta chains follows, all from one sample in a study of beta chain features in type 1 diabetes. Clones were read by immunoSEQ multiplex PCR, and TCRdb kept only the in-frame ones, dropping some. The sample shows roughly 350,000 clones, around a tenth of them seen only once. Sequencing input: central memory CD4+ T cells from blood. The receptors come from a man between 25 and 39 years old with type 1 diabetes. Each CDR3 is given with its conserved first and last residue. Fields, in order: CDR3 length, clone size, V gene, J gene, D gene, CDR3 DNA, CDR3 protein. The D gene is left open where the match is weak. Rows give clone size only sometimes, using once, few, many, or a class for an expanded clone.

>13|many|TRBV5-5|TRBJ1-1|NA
TGTGCCAGCAGCTTGGACACGAACACTGAAGCTTTCTTT
CASSLDTNTEAFF
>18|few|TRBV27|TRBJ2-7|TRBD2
TGTGCCAGCAGTTTCTTTGGGACTAGCGGGAGGAATTCCTACGAGCAGTACTTC
CASSFFGTSGRNSYEQYF
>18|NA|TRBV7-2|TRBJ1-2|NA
TGTGCCAGCAGCTCACGCCGCGGGGGCCTGGGGACCGTTGGAGGCTACACCTTC
CASSSRRGGLGTVGGYTF
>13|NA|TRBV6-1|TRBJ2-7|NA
TGTGCCTGTAAGGGGTATTCTGTAGACGAGCAGTACTTC
CACKGYSVDEQYF
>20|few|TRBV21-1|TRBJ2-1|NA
TGTGCCAGCAGTCCCGGGACATGGAAAGTTTGGACTACTTCCTACAATGAGCAGTTCTTC
CASSPGTWKVWTTSYNEQFF
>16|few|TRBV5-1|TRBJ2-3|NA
TGCGCCAGCAGCTTGTGGGTAGCGGAGAGCACAGATACGCAGTATTTT
CASSLWVAESTDTQYF
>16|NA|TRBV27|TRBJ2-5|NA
TGTGCCAGCAGGGCGGGAACGGGATCGGGCCCGGAGACCCAGTACTTC
CASRAGTGSGPETQYF
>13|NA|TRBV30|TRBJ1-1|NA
TGTGCCTGGAATGGGGGTGGGAACACTGAAGCTTTCTTT
CAWNGGGNTEAFF
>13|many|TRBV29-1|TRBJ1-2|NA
TGCAGCGTTGACATGATGGGGAACTATGGCTACACCTTC
CSVDMMGNYGYTF
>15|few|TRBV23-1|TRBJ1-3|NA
TGCGCCAGCCACTGGCGGGGATACTCTGGAAACACCATATATTTT
CASHWRGYSGNTIYF
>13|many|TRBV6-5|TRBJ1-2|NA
TGTGCCAGCAGTTTGGACAGCTTCTATGGCTACACCTTC
CASSLDSFYGYTF
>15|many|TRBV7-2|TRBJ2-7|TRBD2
TGTGCCAGCAGCTCACCTCTAGCGGGAGAAAACGAGCAGTACTTC
CASSSPLAGENEQYF
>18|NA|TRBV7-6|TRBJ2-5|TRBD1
TGTGCCAGCAGCCTCATCGGGGATTGGTCAGGGGGCCAAGAGACCCAGTACTTC
CASSLIGDWSGGQETQYF
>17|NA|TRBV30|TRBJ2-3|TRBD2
TGTGCCTGGCAACGCGGGGGGGCTAGCGGGATTACAGATACGCAGTATTTT
CAWQRGGASGITDTQYF
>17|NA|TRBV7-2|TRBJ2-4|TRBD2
TGTGCCAGCAGCATGCTCGGGGGGGGCTGGGCCAAAAACATTCAGTACTTC
CASSMLGGGWAKNIQYF
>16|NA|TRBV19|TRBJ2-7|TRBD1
TGTGCCAGTAGTGATCTCCTGGGACAGGGATCCTACGAGCAGTACTTC
CASSDLLGQGSYEQYF
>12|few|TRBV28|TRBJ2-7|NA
TGTGCCAGCAGTTTAAGGCTAGGGACAAAGTACTTC
CASSLRLGTKYF
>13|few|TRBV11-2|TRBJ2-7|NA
TGTGCCAGCAGCTCGACCGCGACAGGTATGAAGTACTTC
CASSSTATGMKYF
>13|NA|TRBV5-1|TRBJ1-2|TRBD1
TGCGCCAGCCGGGACAGCTCTAACTATGGCTACACCTTC
CASRDSSNYGYTF